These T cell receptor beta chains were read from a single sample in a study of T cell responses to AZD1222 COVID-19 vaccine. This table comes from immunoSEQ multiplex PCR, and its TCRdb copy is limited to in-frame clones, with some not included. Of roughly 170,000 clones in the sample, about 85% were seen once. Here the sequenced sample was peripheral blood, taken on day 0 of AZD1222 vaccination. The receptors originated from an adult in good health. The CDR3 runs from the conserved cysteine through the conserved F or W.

CDR3 protein: CASRGGLAEPTGELFF
V gene: TRBV5-1
J gene: TRBJ2-2

CDR3 protein: CASSFDRDYGYTF
V gene: TRBV5-5
J gene: TRBJ1-2

CDR3 protein: CASSFWDNSETQYF
V gene: TRBV5-1
J gene: TRBJ2-5

CDR3 protein: CASSTTNEKLFF
V gene: TRBV28
J gene: TRBJ1-4

CDR3 protein: CASSLWTGTALPYEQYF
V gene: TRBV5-4
J gene: TRBJ2-7

CDR3 protein: CASSTGQVNTGELFF
V gene: TRBV18
J gene: TRBJ2-2

CDR3 protein: CASSPQGEAFF
V gene: TRBV6-6
J gene: TRBJ1-1

CDR3 protein: CASGGQKSNQPQHF
V gene: TRBV12-5
J gene: TRBJ1-5

CDR3 protein: CASSLGQGDEKLFF
V gene: TRBV28
J gene: TRBJ1-4

CDR3 protein: CASSLVSTDSYNEQFF
V gene: TRBV7-2
J gene: TRBJ2-1

CDR3 protein: CASRSEGVYNEQFF
V gene: TRBV6-1
J gene: TRBJ2-1

CDR3 protein: CASSYGTGGYEQYF
V gene: TRBV6-5
J gene: TRBJ2-7

CDR3 protein: CSASLSQETQYF
V gene: TRBV29-1
J gene: TRBJ2-5

CDR3 protein: CASSSGSGGPYGYTF
V gene: TRBV28
J gene: TRBJ1-2

CDR3 protein: CASSLGVRGQGANGYTF
V gene: TRBV7-2
J gene: TRBJ1-2

CDR3 protein: CASSVVAGPTYEQYF
V gene: TRBV9
J gene: TRBJ2-7

CDR3 protein: CATSRSHLLAATNEQFF
V gene: TRBV15
J gene: TRBJ2-1

CDR3 protein: CASLGGTVSNQPQHF
V gene: TRBV19
J gene: TRBJ1-5

CDR3 protein: CASSPPLALTVADTQYF
V gene: TRBV18
J gene: TRBJ2-3

CDR3 protein: CASSTGVENNEQFF
V gene: TRBV5-1
J gene: TRBJ2-1

CDR3 protein: CSVRTEARSSYNEQFF
V gene: TRBV29-1
J gene: TRBJ2-1

CDR3 protein: CARSGGLAGLYNEQFF
V gene: TRBV5-3
J gene: TRBJ2-1

CDR3 protein: CASRINGQGGAEKLFF
V gene: TRBV28
J gene: TRBJ1-4

CDR3 protein: CASSLGPGGNTEAFF
V gene: TRBV11-2
J gene: TRBJ1-1

CDR3 protein: CASRPGTANSPLHF
V gene: TRBV28
J gene: TRBJ1-6

CDR3 protein: CASSPWGSGGLGTQYF
V gene: TRBV9
J gene: TRBJ2-5

CDR3 protein: CAWSSTGTYGYTF
V gene: TRBV30
J gene: TRBJ1-2

CDR3 protein: CASSSGGVYNEQFF
V gene: TRBV5-1
J gene: TRBJ2-1

CDR3 protein: CASSPQLGTGIYEQYF
V gene: TRBV18
J gene: TRBJ2-7

CDR3 protein: CASSRDVSFEQYF
V gene: TRBV6-5
J gene: TRBJ2-7

CDR3 protein: CASSPRQGPNTEAFF
V gene: TRBV7-9
J gene: TRBJ1-1

CDR3 protein: CAWSVGSSPYEQYF
V gene: TRBV30
J gene: TRBJ2-7

CDR3 protein: CASSQGLAGAAKAHEQYF
V gene: TRBV3-1/TRBV3-2
J gene: TRBJ2-7

CDR3 protein: CASSYSRGTGNTEAFF
V gene: TRBV6-5
J gene: TRBJ1-1

CDR3 protein: CASSLESGSYEQYF
V gene: TRBV7-7
J gene: TRBJ2-7

CDR3 protein: CASSQQGGGGHQPQHF
V gene: TRBV4-1
J gene: TRBJ1-5

CDR3 protein: CASRKNSAGVTDTQYF
V gene: TRBV19
J gene: TRBJ2-3

CDR3 protein: CASSFRQGREAFF
V gene: TRBV6-5
J gene: TRBJ1-1

CDR3 protein: CASSNQGPNTEAFF
V gene: TRBV19
J gene: TRBJ1-1

CDR3 protein: CASSFEWNTEAFF
V gene: TRBV12-3/TRBV12-4
J gene: TRBJ1-1

CDR3 protein: CASSPEGSSPLHF
V gene: TRBV18
J gene: TRBJ1-6

CDR3 protein: CASGEREGGYEQYF
V gene: TRBV4-2
J gene: TRBJ2-7

CDR3 protein: CASSQGPGNSPLHF
V gene: TRBV3-1/TRBV3-2
J gene: TRBJ1-6

CDR3 protein: CASSPGLAGGQYEQYF
V gene: TRBV7-9
J gene: TRBJ2-7

CDR3 protein: CASSPRTSGWNEQFF
V gene: TRBV7-2
J gene: TRBJ2-1

CDR3 protein: CASSGPGPLPQPQHF
V gene: TRBV5-6
J gene: TRBJ1-5

CDR3 protein: CASSPTRDSQTEAFF
V gene: TRBV7-2
J gene: TRBJ1-1

CDR3 protein: CASRLSGDSNQPQHF
V gene: TRBV6-5
J gene: TRBJ1-5

CDR3 protein: CATYQINQETQYF
V gene: TRBV24-1
J gene: TRBJ2-5

CDR3 protein: CASSLRSSGNTIYF
V gene: TRBV11-2
J gene: TRBJ1-3